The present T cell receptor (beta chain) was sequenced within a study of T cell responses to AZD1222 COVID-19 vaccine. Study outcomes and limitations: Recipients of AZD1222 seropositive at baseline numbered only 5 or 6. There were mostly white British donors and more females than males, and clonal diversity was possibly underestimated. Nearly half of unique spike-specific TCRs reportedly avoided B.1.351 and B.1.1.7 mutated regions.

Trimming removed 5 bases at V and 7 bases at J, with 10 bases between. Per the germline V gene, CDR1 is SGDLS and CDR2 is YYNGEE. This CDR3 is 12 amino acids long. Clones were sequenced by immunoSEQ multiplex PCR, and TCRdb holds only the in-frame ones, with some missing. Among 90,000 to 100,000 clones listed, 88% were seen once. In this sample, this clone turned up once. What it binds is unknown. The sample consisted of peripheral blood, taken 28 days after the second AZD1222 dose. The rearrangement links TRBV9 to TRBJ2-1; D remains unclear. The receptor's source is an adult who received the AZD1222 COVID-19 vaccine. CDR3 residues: CASSSNPNEQFF. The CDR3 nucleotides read TGTGCCAGCAGTTCTAACCCGAATGAGCAGTTCTTC.